This T cell receptor beta chain was identified in a study of blood T cell repertoires in COVID-19. Across the whole study: From the United States, Italy and Spain came samples of acute and convalescent COVID-19.

Authors' analysis steps: The authors estimated nucleated cell counts from reference gene primer amplification. TCRdb's table, derived via immunoSEQ multiplex PCR, lists solely in-frame clones and lacks some. V and J calls and clone size are given by that table; D and trimming were obtained from the DNA. The repertoire consists of about 76,000 clones, with about 82% occurring once and the leading ten covering 9.6%. A Seattle source enrolled patients during active infection and followed them longitudinally. The sample consisted of peripheral blood. The origin of this receptor is a man aged 50 or older with COVID-19, enrolled during active disease.

The CDR3 DNA follows: TGTGCCAGCAGTTCCCCCGGTCGGGGGAGGGCCCTCTACGAGCAGTACTTC. Translation: CASSSPGRGRALYEQYF. The chain is built from TRBV28 and TRBJ2-7; 7 bases match TRBD2. The CDR3 has 17 amino acids. The trim removed 4 bases at V and 3 bases at J, leaving 15 bases unmatched. Looked up from germline, CDR1 is MDHEN and CDR2 is SYDVKM.